This TCR beta chain was recorded in a study of T cells in Graves' hyperthyroidism and ophthalmopathy. Study findings and constraints: A model of 13 V-J features distinguished ophthalmopathy from stable hyperthyroidism. Blood also carried most thyroid clonotypes expanded above 0.001.

Turning to this clonotype: Its antigen is unknown.

In making diagnoses, clinical symptoms, serum thyroxine and TRAb, thyroid ultrasound and orbital computed tomography were all used. The CDR3 extends over 16 amino acids. The V segment lost 6 bases and the J segment 6 bases; nucleotides outside the gene matches: 8. CDR1 is ENHRY, CDR2 SYGVKD, per germline. Amplified TCR beta CDR3 regions came from RNA transcripts. The TCR CDR3 first-round RT-PCR relied on the HTBI primer set. TCRdb redid the calling of the multiplex PCR reads with MiXCR, one entry per CDR3 protein. Counted here are roughly 510,000 distinct CDR3 sequences, 46% occurring once; the ten biggest clones make up about two fifths.

The V call is TRBV10-3, the J call TRBJ1-4; TRBD1 agrees at 12 bases. The sequence was obtained from an adult woman with Graves' disease, either hyperthyroidism or ophthalmopathy (not recorded which). Sequencing input: peripheral blood or thyroid tissue (not recorded which). The DNA of the CDR3 is TGTGCCATCAGCGTTGGGACAGGGGGCGCCTATGAAAAACTGTTTTTT. Encoded protein: CAISVGTGGAYEKLFF.